These T cell receptor beta chains were read from a single sample in a study of T-cell reconstitution after alpha-beta-depleted transplantation in children. A single record per CDR3 protein comes from TCRdb applying MiXCR to the PCR reads. The sample includes over 300,000 distinct CDR3 sequences, 10% of them seen just once. The material sequenced was PBMCs from the stem cell graft donor, taken from the stem cell graft. These receptors were taken from a human donor who donated a stem cell graft to a child with acute lymphoblastic leukemia. The CDR3 runs from the conserved cysteine through the conserved F or W. The order of the fields is J gene, V gene, clone size, D gene, CDR3 protein, CDR3 DNA. A D gene is named only where the DNA matches it firmly. Rows give clone size only sometimes, using once, few, many, or a class for an expanded clone.

TRBJ2-5,TRBV20-1,many,TRBD1,CSARGTGQETQYF,TGCAGTGCTAGAGGGACAGGGCAAGAGACCCAGTACTTC
TRBJ2-3,TRBV29-1,many,-,CSVSMAGADTQYF,TGCAGCGTTAGTATGGCTGGGGCGGATACGCAGTATTTT
TRBJ1-2,TRBV6-1,-,-,CASSDPGTGRYGYTF,TGTGCCAGCAGTGACCCCGGGACGGGGCGGTATGGCTACACCTTC
TRBJ2-5,TRBV10-3,many,TRBD1,CAISATGTGEETQYF,TGTGCCATCAGCGCTACCGGGACAGGAGAAGAGACCCAGTACTTC
TRBJ1-1,TRBV5-1,-,-,CASSLGTLDPEAFF,TGCGCCAGCAGCTTGGGGACATTGGATCCTGAAGCTTTCTTT
TRBJ2-1,TRBV29-1,many,-,CSVPTGRFYNEQFF,TGCAGCGTGCCCACAGGACGATTCTACAATGAGCAGTTCTTC
TRBJ1-1,TRBV6-5,-,-,CASSYQFEGNTEAFF,TGTGCCAGCAGTTACCAGTTCGAGGGGAACACTGAAGCTTTCTTT
TRBJ1-2,TRBV5-1,many,-,CASSLAGKNGYTF,TGCGCCAGCAGCTTGGCGGGGAAGAATGGCTACACCTTC
TRBJ2-3,TRBV12-3/TRBV12-4,few,-,CASTLTTDTQYF,TGTGCCAGCACCCTAACCACAGATACGCAGTATTTT
TRBJ2-1,TRBV19,few,TRBD1,CASSWGQGANNEQFF,TGTGCCAGTAGTTGGGGACAGGGGGCCAACAATGAGCAGTTCTTC
TRBJ1-2,TRBV12-3/TRBV12-4,-,-,CASSPGQAYGYTF,TGTGCCAGCAGTCCGGGACAAGCGTATGGCTACACCTTC
TRBJ2-6,TRBV7-2,-,-,CASSSRNGANVLTF,TGTGCCAGCAGCTCCCGAAATGGGGCCAACGTCCTGACTTTC
TRBJ2-1,TRBV5-1,-,-,CASSISGEQFF,TGCGCCAGCAGCATTAGCGGTGAGCAGTTCTTC
TRBJ2-5,TRBV5-6,-,TRBD1,CASSFYQSTGGVETQYF,TGTGCCAGCAGCTTCTACCAATCGACAGGGGGCGTAGAGACCCAGTACTTC
TRBJ2-7,TRBV7-9,few,TRBD1,CASNPGQGVEQYF,TGTGCCAGCAACCCGGGACAGGGAGTCGAGCAGTACTTC
TRBJ2-3,TRBV15,-,-,CATSRVGIAADTQYF,TGTGCCACCAGCAGAGTTGGAATAGCCGCAGATACGCAGTATTTT